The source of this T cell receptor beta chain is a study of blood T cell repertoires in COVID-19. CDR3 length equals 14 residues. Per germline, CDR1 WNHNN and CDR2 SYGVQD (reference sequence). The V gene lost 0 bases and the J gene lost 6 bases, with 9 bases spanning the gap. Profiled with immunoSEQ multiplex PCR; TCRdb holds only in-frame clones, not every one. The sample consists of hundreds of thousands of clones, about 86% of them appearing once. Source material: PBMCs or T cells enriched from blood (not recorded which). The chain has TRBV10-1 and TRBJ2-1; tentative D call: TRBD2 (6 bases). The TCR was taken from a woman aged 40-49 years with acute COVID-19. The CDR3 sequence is CASSESGLGNEQFF. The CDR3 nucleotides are TGCGCCAGCAGTGAGTCGGGACTGGGCAATGAGCAGTTCTTC.